What follows describes a single T cell receptor (beta chain). The antigen is undetermined. This sample stems from a study of shared clonotypes between healthy human individuals. Positive CCR7 selection of CD45RO-negative cells yielded the naive CD8 cells, and terminally differentiated effector memory CD45RA+ cells were excluded. The data were produced by immunoSEQ multiplex PCR, yet TCRdb's version contains in-frame clones alone and is incomplete. The table shows some 2,100,000 clones, with about 92% occurring only once. Broader study findings: Rarefaction showed that sequencing of sorted subsets was incomplete (despite large depth).

Per the germline V gene, CDR1 is SGDLS and CDR2 is YYNGEE. V was trimmed by 4 bases and J by 7 bases, leaving 14 bases between them. The CDR3 loop spans 14 amino acids. The V gene is TRBV9, the J gene TRBJ1-4; possible D gene TRBD1, 5 bases. The TCR sequence derives from a man aged 18 to 29 in good health. Some clones in this sample may be carry-over from other donors' samples. Sequenced: naive CD8+ T cells from PBMCs. For the CDR3, the DNA is TGTGCCAGCAGCAAAGGGGAGTTCGGTGAAAAACTGTTTTTT. It yields the protein CASSKGEFGEKLFF.